This T cell receptor beta chain came from a study of early T cells in non-severe SARS-CoV-2 infection (dated by TCRdb to about 2021). Context from the whole study: Bulk RNA from unsorted whole blood was used for TCR sequencing, so alpha and beta chains could not be paired.

Trimming takes 4 bases off V and 2 bases off J; junction bases not matched to a gene: 3. CDR1 and CDR2 are read off the germline V gene as KGHDR and SFDVKD. The CDR3, from cysteine to phenylalanine, totals 15 residues. Only the CDR3 region is kept as DNA, spanning 45 bases read in frame from base 1. The study was a case-control design nested within a healthcare worker cohort in London, UK, with weekly nasopharyngeal swab PCR tests and blood sampling. Healthcare workers were recruited between 23 and 31 March 2020, during the week of the UK lockdown, and were followed weekly for up to roughly 16 weeks. Libraries were constructed by 5' RACE. Sequenced using a NextSeq 500. Unique molecular identifiers were attached to individual cDNA molecules in the TCR library protocol so that sequencing error and PCR bias could be corrected. TCR alpha and beta chains were both sequenced, and the abundances of alpha and beta sequences in each sample were closely correlated with each other. Per the original workflow: Decombinator V4 was used to perform V gene, J gene and CDR3 annotation of TCR sequences. Expanded TCRs were defined as changing significantly between any two time points under a Poisson model with p below 0.0001. TCR abundances were normalised to the total number of TCRs sequenced per sample and expressed as counts per million. MAIT TCRs were defined by TRAV1-2 paired with TRAJ12, TRAJ20 or TRAJ33, and iNKT TCRs by TRAV10 paired with TRAJ18. VDJdb, accessed on 1 November 2021, was searched for TCRs annotated for CMV, EBV and SARS-CoV-2, and TCRs annotated for more than one antigen were excluded. TCRdb reprocessing: public reads trimmed at Q25 with fastp, clones called with MiXCR, in-frame beta chains kept. Rows are combined by CDR3 protein, so each entry shows the most common genes and DNA. The authors' filters were not applied to this entry. The sample table shows 25,000 to 30,000 distinct CDR3 sequences, and roughly 4% are seen once. The ten most abundant clones make up 10% of the sample.

Findings and caveats that apply to the study as a whole: Matching against VDJdb was skewed toward anti-spike CD8 responses, likely underestimated virus-specific expansions, and missed private and CD4 specificities.

In this sample, this clonotype turned up many times. Its antigen is unknown. Base qualities are not at hand, and no much larger clone is one base apart. Here the chain combines TRBV24-1 and TRBJ2-5; a stretch of 10 junction bases matches TRBD2. The specimen sequenced was whole blood. The source is an adult who was a healthcare worker with PCR-confirmed SARS-CoV-2 infection or an uninfected control (not recorded which). The CDR3 loop reads CATSDGTSVQETQYF. DNA sequence: TGTGCCACCAGTGACGGGACTAGCGTTCAAGAGACCCAGTACTTC.